This is a list of T cell receptor beta chains from one sample in a study of T-cell reconstitution after alpha-beta-depleted transplantation in children. MiXCR was run by TCRdb on the PCR reads, yielding one entry per CDR3 protein. The table has some 180,000 distinct CDR3 sequences, roughly 7% seen once. The sequencing here drew on PBMCs, taken before TCRalphabeta/CD19-depleted stem cell transplant. All receptors come from a boy aged 2-15 years with acute lymphoblastic leukemia, due to receive a stem cell transplant. Each CDR3 is given with its conserved first and last residue. The D gene is left open where the match is weak. For some rows the clone size is stated as once, few or many, or as a class when expanded; others skip it.

.	few	TRBJ1-2	TRBV28	TGTGCCAGCAGTTTAGAGGCAGGGCACGGCTACACCTTC	CASSLEAGHGYTF
.	.	TRBJ2-7	TRBV5-5	TGTGCCAGCAGCTTGGGACCAGGGGCGGCCGCCTACGAGCAGTACTTC	CASSLGPGAAAYEQYF
.	many	TRBJ2-1	TRBV28	TGTGCCAGCAGGGCTATCGGCCGTGAGCAGTTCTTC	CASRAIGREQFF
.	.	TRBJ1-1	TRBV4-2	TGTGCCAGCAGCCCGGGCCCCAGGGCTGAAGCTTTCTTT	CASSPGPRAEAFF
TRBD1	few	TRBJ2-7	TRBV29-1	TGCAGCCGGGACAGGGAGAAATACGAGCAGTACTTC	CSRDREKYEQYF
.	many	TRBJ1-6	TRBV15	TGTGCCACCAAAAAGGAAGGGGAGAATAATTCACCCCTCCACTTT	CATKKEGENNSPLHF
.	few	TRBJ1-1	TRBV6-2/TRBV6-3	TGTGCCAGCAGTTACCAACAGGGTGGGGCGGCTTTCTTT	CASSYQQGGAAFF
.	few	TRBJ1-2	TRBV5-1	TGCGCCAGCAGCTTGGTGGGGAGAAACTATGGCTACACCTTC	CASSLVGRNYGYTF
TRBD1	many	TRBJ2-4	TRBV28	TGTGCCAGCAGTCCCGGGACAGGGAAAAACATTCAGTACTTC	CASSPGTGKNIQYF
TRBD2	many	TRBJ2-7	TRBV2	TGTGCCAGCAGTGTCCCGGGACTAGCGGGACAACAGAGCTACGAGCAGTACTTC	CASSVPGLAGQQSYEQYF
.	few	TRBJ2-6	TRBV12-3/TRBV12-4	TGTGCCAGCGGCTGGACACCGTCCAGCTCTGGGGCCAACGTCCTGACTTTC	CASGWTPSSSGANVLTF
.	few	TRBJ2-5	TRBV7-2	TGTGCCAGCAGCTTGGGGCCCGGGACCCAGTACTTC	CASSLGPGTQYF
TRBD2	many	TRBJ2-4	TRBV28	TGTGCCAGCAGTCCATTGACTAGCGGGGGGGGCATTCAGTACTTC	CASSPLTSGGGIQYF
.	many	TRBJ2-1	TRBV27	TGTGCCAGCAGTTTATCGCGGCACAATGAGCAGTTCTTC	CASSLSRHNEQFF
.	many	TRBJ2-3	TRBV20-1	TGCAGTTACGCCAAACTCAAAGTACTATGCCCCGTCGATACGCAGTATTTT	CSYAKLKVLCPVDTQYF
TRBD2	few	TRBJ2-7	TRBV5-1	TGCGCCAGCAGCTTAATATCGGTACGGAGCGGGAGTTTTATGGGCTACGAGCAGTACTTC	CASSLISVRSGSFMGYEQYF
.	few	TRBJ1-2	TRBV7-9	TGTGCCAGCAGCGCGCCGGTTTTTAACTATGGCTACACCTTC	CASSAPVFNYGYTF
.	.	TRBJ2-1	TRBV19	TGTGCCAGTAGTAAGTCCGGGGGAGGCTGGAACAATGAGCAGTTCTTC	CASSKSGGGWNNEQFF
TRBD1	.	TRBJ2-2	TRBV5-1	TGCGCCAGCAGCGAGAGGACAGGAAACACCGGGGAGCTGTTTTTT	CASSERTGNTGELFF
.	.	TRBJ2-2	TRBV10-2	TGCGCCAGCAGTGAGGGCAGGGCGGGTTTGTTTACCGGGGAGCTGTTTTTT	CASSEGRAGLFTGELFF
TRBD2	many	TRBJ2-7	TRBV10-3	TGTGCCATCAGTCAGTCGGGAGGAACCCACGAGCAGTACTTC	CAISQSGGTHEQYF
TRBD2	many	TRBJ2-2	TRBV7-2	TGTGCCAGCACACTAGCGGGAGGTCCTACCGGGGAGCTGTTTTTT	CASTLAGGPTGELFF
.	many	TRBJ1-3	TRBV5-6	TGTGCCAGCAGCCTGCCGCGGGGGGGCACAAAGGGAAACACCATATATTTT	CASSLPRGGTKGNTIYF
.	many	TRBJ2-3	TRBV29-1	TGCAGCGCAGGCCGCCAATCAGATACGCAGTATTTT	CSAGRQSDTQYF
.	many	TRBJ2-5	TRBV7-2	TGTGCCAGCAGCGTTCCGGTGAACATGGCCCAGTACTTC	CASSVPVNMAQYF
.	many	TRBJ1-1	TRBV28	TGTGCCAGTTTTAAGACGCCCGGAGGTCCTGAAGCTTTCTTT	CASFKTPGGPEAFF
TRBD1	.	TRBJ2-6	TRBV11-2	TGTGCCAGCAGTTTATTTGACAGGGAATACTCTGGGGCCAACGTCCTGACTTTC	CASSLFDREYSGANVLTF
.	many	TRBJ2-7	TRBV28	TGTGCCACCAAGAACAGGGCCCCGAGCTACGAGCAGTACTTC	CATKNRAPSYEQYF
TRBD1	.	TRBJ2-1	TRBV2	TGTGCCACTACGGGACAGGGGGAGAGTGAGCAGTTCTTC	CATTGQGESEQFF
.	many	TRBJ1-1	TRBV5-1	TGCGCCAGCAGCTTACTTTTCGACAGGAAGAACACTGAAGCTTTCTTT	CASSLLFDRKNTEAFF
TRBD2	.	TRBJ2-5	TRBV14	TGTGCCAGCAGCCTCGGGGGGGGCCGTTGGGAGACCCAGTACTTC	CASSLGGGRWETQYF
.	.	TRBJ1-6	TRBV6-5	TGTGCCAGCAGTTACGGGGAAAATTCACCCCTCCACTTT	CASSYGENSPLHF
.	many	TRBJ2-7	TRBV7-2	TGTGCCAGCAGCTTAATCGCAGCGAACACCTACGAGCAGTACTTC	CASSLIAANTYEQYF
.	many	TRBJ2-3	TRBV28	TGTGCCAGCAGTTTAACCCCGGGCGGTCCAGATACGCAGTATTTT	CASSLTPGGPDTQYF
.	few	TRBJ1-1	TRBV5-8	TGTGCCAGCAGCGGCCGGCGCGAAGCTTTCTTT	CASSGRREAFF
.	few	TRBJ2-5	TRBV20-1	TGCAGTGCTAGAGATCATTTGACGGTAGTTATAACCCAGTACTTC	CSARDHLTVVITQYF
TRBD1	many	TRBJ1-2	TRBV28	TGTGCCAGCAGCGACTTGGGACAGGGCGGTGGCTACACCTTC	CASSDLGQGGGYTF
TRBD1	few	TRBJ2-1	TRBV13	TGTGCCAGCAGCTTCGCCGACAGGGGGCCCAGGGATGAGCAGTTCTTC	CASSFADRGPRDEQFF
.	many	TRBJ2-2	TRBV20-1	TGCAGTGCTAACTTGGGGGGAGTCGCCGGGGAGCTGTTTTTT	CSANLGGVAGELFF
TRBD1	many	TRBJ1-1	TRBV18	TGTGCCAGCTCACCACCGGGACAGAAGATGAACACTGAAGCTTTCTTT	CASSPPGQKMNTEAFF
.	many	TRBJ2-3	TRBV11-3	TGTGCCAGTAGGTTCGGCACAGATACGCAGTATTTT	CASRFGTDTQYF
.	.	TRBJ2-1	TRBV20-1	TGCAGTGCTAGAGACAGGGTGCGTTACAATGAGCAGTTCTTC	CSARDRVRYNEQFF